This T cell receptor beta chain comes out of a study of T-cell reconstitution after alpha-beta-depleted transplantation in children. In its sample, this clonotype was seen many times. Unique molecular identifiers were incorporated when the TCRbeta library was constructed. One entry per CDR3 protein results from TCRdb running MiXCR on the PCR reads. Of about 580,000 distinct CDR3 sequences listed, more than 20% are singletons. Trimming cost V 4 bases and J 0 bases, with 13 bases left between them. CDR3 size: 16 residues. Germline V CDR1 and CDR2: SQVTM, ANQGSEA. Here the sequenced sample was PBMCs, mostly from graft donor cells, taken 360 days after TCRalphabeta/CD19-depleted stem cell transplant. This chain joins TRBV29-1 and TRBJ2-6; D is ambiguous. The TCR originated in a boy less than two years old who had a stem cell transplant for acute myeloid leukemia, so the T cells may come from the graft donor. For the CDR3, the DNA is TGCAGCGTTGCGGACCTAGATTACTCTGGGGCCAACGTCCTGACTTTC. Residues: CSVADLDYSGANVLTF.